This T cell receptor beta chain was recovered during a study of blood T cell repertoires in COVID-19. Whole-study context: COVID-19 samples from acute and convalescent phases originated in the United States, Italy and Spain. T cells, B-cell-depleted T cells, or PBMCs supplied cDNA or gDNA.

In the authors' workflow: Reference gene primer amplification gave estimated nucleated cell counts. Profiling relied on immunoSEQ multiplex PCR, and the TCRdb table lists in-frame clones only, not all of them. V, J and clone size derive from that table, while D and trimming were established from the DNA sequence. This table holds approximately 61,000 clones, 70% to 90% found once. Sequenced: peripheral blood. The TCR sequence derives from a human donor in a cohort sampled during active COVID-19.

The CDR3, as DNA: TGTGCCAGCAGTTCCTACAGCGGGAAAAACACCGGGGAGCTGTTTTTT. Protein sequence: CASSSYSGKNTGELFF. The V and J genes are TRBV11-2 and TRBJ2-2, with 7 bases fitting TRBD2. The germline CDR1 and CDR2 sequences are SGHAT and FQNNGV. The CDR3 length is 16 residues. With 6 bases clipped from V and 2 bases from J, the junction kept 9 bases outside the gene matches.